The 18 T cell receptor beta chains in this list originate from one sample, sequenced in a study of blood T cells in healthy people across ages. A sample-barcoded 5' primer and a J-beta primer mix were used in a second PCR of about 7 to 12 cycles. A single record per CDR3 protein comes from TCRdb applying MiXCR to the 5' RACE reads. This repertoire shows roughly 730,000 distinct CDR3 sequences, roughly three fifths found once; its top ten account for 20% to 30%. The sample taken for sequencing was blood. The receptors were gathered from a man aged 40-50 years in good health.

This chain connects TRBV7-9 to TRBJ1-1; 7 positions match TRBD1. The V and J ends lost 3 bases and 5 bases, in that order; junction bases with no gene match: 6. Germline V gene sequence: CDR1 SEHNR, CDR2 FQNEAQ (reference sequence). The CDR3 totals 14 residues. The CDR3 spells CASSFQDRRTEAFF. The CDR3 bases are TGTGCCAGCAGCTTTCAGGACAGGCGGACTGAAGCTTTCTTT.

This chain connects TRBV10-3 to TRBJ2-1; TRBD2 is a possible D gene (7 bases). Germline CDR1 reads ENHRY; CDR2 reads SYGVKD. Deletions cut 4 bases from V and 4 bases from J, with 14 bases between. CDR3 length equals 15 residues. Here the CDR3 DNA reads TGTGCCATCAGTGCGGCAGGGAGGGGGTACAATGAGCAGTTCTTC. The encoded protein is CAISAAGRGYNEQFF.

This chain uses TRBV7-2 with TRBJ2-3, with 15 bases that match TRBD2. V dropped 5 bases and J dropped 5; count of bases not matched to a gene: 5. Per the germline V gene, CDR1 is SGHTA and CDR2 is FQGNSA. The CDR3 covers 16 residues. The CDR3 is CASSKGLAGGQDTQYF. CDR3 bases: TGTGCCAGCAGCAAGGGACTAGCGGGAGGACAAGATACGCAGTATTTT.

The chain couples TRBV13 to TRBJ2-1; tentative D call: TRBD2 (6 bases). Trimming cost V 8 bases and J 3 bases, with 17 bases left between them. Germline V CDR1 and CDR2: PRHDT, FYEKMQ (reference sequence). The CDR3 length is 15 residues. The CDR3 nucleotides read TGTGCCAGCTTATTTGGTAGTAGCGGCTACAATGAGCAGTTCTTC. Protein product: CASLFGSSGYNEQFF.

In its sample, this clonotype was seen once. This sequence joins TRBV10-3 and TRBJ1-2; 9 bases map to TRBD1. Germline V gene sequence: CDR1 ENHRY, CDR2 SYGVKD. V dropped 5 bases and J dropped 5; count of bases not matched to a gene: 9. The CDR3 loop spans 15 amino acids. Written as DNA, the CDR3 is TGTGCCATCAGTCCAAGGGACAGGGACGAGTATGGCTACACCTTC. It encodes CAISPRDRDEYGYTF.

Points on this clonotype: Since a much larger clone is just one base distant, this may be a read error. The chain links TRBV2 to TRBJ2-5; possible D gene TRBD1, 6 bases. TRBJ2-7 explains the end of the DNA better; the J call may be wrong. The CDR3 covers 14 residues. Germline V gene data show CDR1 as SNHLY and CDR2 as FYNNEI. The CDR3 coding sequence is TGTGCCCGCAGCGAACAGGGTCACTCCTACGAGCAGTACTTC. It codes for CARSEQGHSYEQYF.

This chain links TRBV7-2 with TRBJ2-5, with TRBD2 matching 14 bases. Per germline, CDR1 SGHTA and CDR2 FQGNSA. The V gene end was trimmed by 6 bases and the J gene end by 5 bases; junction bases not matched to a gene: 11. The CDR3 contains 17 residues. DNA for the CDR3: TGTGCCAGCAGTTTAATTGGGACTAGCGGGAGACGGGAGACCCAGTACTTC. Amino acids: CASSLIGTSGRRETQYF.

This clonotype was recorded only once. The chain recombines TRBV5-1 with TRBJ2-1; no definite D call. Trimming removed 0 bases at V and 4 bases at J, with 11 bases between. Germline loops: CDR1 SGHRS, CDR2 YFSETQ. This CDR3 comprises 15 residues. CDR3 nucleotide sequence: TGCGCCAGCAGCTTGGACCTTGCAAAATACAATGAGCAGTTCTTC. Residues: CASSLDLAKYNEQFF.

The chain joins TRBV12-3 or TRBV12-4 to TRBJ1-5; D gene ambiguous. The CDR3 totals 12 residues. V was pared by 0 bases and J by 9 bases, with 6 bases between. CDR3 DNA: TGTGCCAGCAGTTTAGCTCCGTGGCCCCAGCATTTT. It translates to CASSLAPWPQHF.

A single count supports this clonotype. The CDR3 DNA follows: TGCAGTGCTAGGTTGTCTAGCGGGGGGAAATACGAGCAGTACTTC. This translates into CSARLSSGGKYEQYF. The chain links TRBV20-1 to TRBJ2-5; 11 nucleotides align to TRBD2. The last part of the DNA fits TRBJ2-7 better; the J call may be wrong. Germline CDR1 reads DFQATT; CDR2 reads SNEGSKA (reference sequence). This CDR3 spans 15 amino acids.

The chain uses TRBV2 and TRBJ2-3; 9 bases are shared with TRBD1. The CDR3 covers 16 residues. V shed 0 bases and J 3 bases; nucleotides not matched to a gene: 4. The germline V gene has CDR1 SNHLY and CDR2 FYNNEI. The CDR3 sequence is CASSEARTGETDTQYF. The CDR3 region has the DNA TGTGCCAGCAGTGAAGCCCGGACAGGGGAAACAGATACGCAGTATTTT.

This rearrangement joins TRBV12-5 to TRBJ1-2; D may be TRBD1 (5 bases). The CDR3 is made up of 12 amino acids. V dropped 6 bases and J dropped 8 bases, with 13 bases sitting between them. Germline CDR1 and CDR2: LGHNT and FRNRAP. The CDR3 DNA sequence: TGTGCTAGTGGGACCCGGGACCGGGGCTACACCTTC. Protein product: CASGTRDRGYTF.

The V gene is TRBV4-2, the J gene TRBJ2-1; D is unclear. V gave up 2 bases and J gave up 0 bases, with 14 bases separating them. CDR3 length: 17 amino acids. Germline CDR1 LGHNA, CDR2 YNFKEQ. The CDR3 loop is CASSQFFGASSYNEQFF. The CDR3 DNA reads TGTGCCAGCAGCCAATTCTTCGGCGCGAGCTCCTACAATGAGCAGTTCTTC.

This clonotype showed up just a few times. The chain carries TRBV14 and TRBJ2-7, with 10 bases matching TRBD1. The CDR3 runs 15 residues. Per germline, CDR1 SGHDN and CDR2 FVKESK. V shed 4 bases, J shed 4 bases, and the junction held 7 bases outside the gene matches. The CDR3 spells CASSPTGTGAYEQYF. The CDR3 DNA follows: TGTGCCAGCAGCCCCACGGGGACAGGGGCTTACGAGCAGTACTTC.

This clonotype has more than one count but fewer than ten. J is TRBJ1-6 and V is TRBV7-9; D possibly corresponds to TRBD1 (5 bases). CDR1 is SEHNR, CDR2 FQNEAQ, per germline (reference sequence). V was clipped by 4 bases and J by 9 bases, with 13 bases between them. This CDR3 comprises 14 residues. DNA for the CDR3: TGTGCCAGCAGCTCATCGGGGGACGTTTCACCCCTCCACTTT. This gives the protein CASSSSGDVSPLHF.

This chain uses TRBV10-3 with TRBJ2-4, with D tentatively TRBD2 (6 bases). The J call is doubtful: the DNA matches TRBJ2-7 better. The germline V gene encodes CDR1 ENHRY and CDR2 SYGVKD. The CDR3 consists of 11 residues. CDR3 loop: CAISVGGEQYF. CDR3 DNA: TGTGCCATCAGTGTGGGAGGCGAGCAGTACTTC.

The gene calls are TRBV25-1 and TRBJ2-7; TRBD2 agrees at 7 bases. V dropped 3 bases and J dropped 9; count of bases not matched to a gene: 14. Germline CDR1 MGHDK, CDR2 SYGVNS. This CDR3 contains 15 residues. The CDR3 region is CASSDGRGSLKGQYF. The CDR3 DNA sequence: TGTGCCAGCAGTGATGGGCGGGGGTCGCTAAAAGGGCAGTACTTC.

The gene calls are TRBV20-1 and TRBJ1-2; 7 nucleotides match TRBD1. The CDR3 is 16 amino acids. V was pared by 0 bases and J by 8 bases, with 15 bases of the junction left unmatched. Germline lookup yields CDR1 DFQATT and CDR2 SNEGSKA (reference sequence). The CDR3 bases are TGCAGTGCTAGAGATTCATCCGCAGGGGGAAGATTAGGCTACACCTTC. Protein sequence: CSARDSSAGGRLGYTF.